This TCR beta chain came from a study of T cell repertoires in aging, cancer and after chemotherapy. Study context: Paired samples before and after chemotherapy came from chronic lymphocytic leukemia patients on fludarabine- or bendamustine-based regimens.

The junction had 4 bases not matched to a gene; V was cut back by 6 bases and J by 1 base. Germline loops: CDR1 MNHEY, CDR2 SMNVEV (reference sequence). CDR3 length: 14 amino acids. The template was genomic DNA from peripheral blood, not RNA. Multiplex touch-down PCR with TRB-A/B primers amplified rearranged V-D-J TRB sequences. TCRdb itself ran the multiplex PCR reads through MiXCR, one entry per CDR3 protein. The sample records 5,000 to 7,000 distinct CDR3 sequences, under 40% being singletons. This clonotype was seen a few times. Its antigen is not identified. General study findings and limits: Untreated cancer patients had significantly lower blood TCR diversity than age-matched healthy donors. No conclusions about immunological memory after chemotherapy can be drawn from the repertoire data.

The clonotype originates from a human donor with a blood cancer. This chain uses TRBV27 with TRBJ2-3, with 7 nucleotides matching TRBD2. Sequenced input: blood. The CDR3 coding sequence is TGTGCCAGCAGCCCTAGCGGCGGCACAGATACGCAGTATTTT. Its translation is CASSPSGGTDTQYF.